Each of the 15 T cell receptor beta chains below was sequenced from the same sample in a study of CD8 T cells in Susac syndrome. A quantity of about 0.45 to 1 ug RNA underwent reverse transcription using random hexamers. TCRdb independently ran MiXCR on the immunoSEQ multiplex PCR reads; one entry per CDR3 protein. This sample has approximately 160,000 distinct CDR3 sequences; around 93% occur once, and the top ten carry over 0.11%. Sequenced sample: CD4+ T cells from PBMCs. The receptors shown here come from a human donor in good health.

The chain links TRBV2 to TRBJ1-2; no clear D gene. This CDR3 comprises 13 residues. Germline V gene data show CDR1 as SNHLY and CDR2 as FYNNEI. V was cut by 1 base and J by 8 bases, with 11 bases left in between. The CDR3 nucleotides are TGTGCCAGCAGTGAAGATTGGGGAGCGGGCTACACCTTC. This encodes CASSEDWGAGYTF.

The chain joins TRBV20-1 to TRBJ1-5, with 10 bases lining up with TRBD1. This CDR3 contains 16 residues. With V trimmed by 4 bases and J by 3 bases, 9 bases remained unmatched. The germline V gene encodes CDR1 DFQATT and CDR2 SNEGSKA (reference sequence). The CDR3, as DNA: TGCAGTGCTACGTCCGGGACAGGGGTTTCCAATCAGCCCCAGCATTTT. It translates to CSATSGTGVSNQPQHF.

This chain joins TRBV12-3 or TRBV12-4 and TRBJ2-3; 9 bases fit TRBD2. The V gene end was trimmed by 6 bases and the J gene end by 3 bases; junction bases not matched to a gene: 4. This CDR3 has 14 amino acids. The CDR3 DNA follows: TGTGCCAGCAGGGGCGCGGGGGGGACAGATACGCAGTATTTT. This sequence encodes CASRGAGGTDTQYF.

J is TRBJ2-7 and V is TRBV6-5, with 10 bases lining up with TRBD2. Germline CDR1 reads MNHEY; CDR2 reads SVGAGI. The V and J ends lost 2 bases and 5 bases, in that order; junction bases with no gene match: 9. The CDR3 runs 16 residues. The CDR3 bases are TGTGCCAGCAGTTACCGCCCCCTAGCGGGGGAAAACGAGCAGTACTTC. This encodes CASSYRPLAGENEQYF.

The V gene is TRBV3-1, the J gene TRBJ1-1, with D unclear. V was trimmed by 4 bases and J by 5 bases, leaving 8 bases between them. This CDR3 comprises 12 residues. Germline CDR1 reads LGHDT; CDR2 reads YNNKEL (reference sequence). CDR3 protein: CASSRGPTEAFF. CDR3 in DNA: TGTGCCAGCAGCCGAGGACCGACTGAAGCTTTCTTT.

The chain combines TRBV3-1 with TRBJ2-1, with D perhaps assigned TRBD1 or TRBD2 (5 bases each). V gave up 4 bases and J gave up 4 bases, with 17 bases separating them. Germline CDR1 reads LGHDT; CDR2 reads YNNKEL (reference sequence). This CDR3 is 16 amino acids long. CDR3 sequence: CASSPPDGTRYNEQFF. CDR3 DNA sequence: TGTGCCAGCAGCCCACCGGACGGGACGCGGTACAATGAGCAGTTCTTC.

V usage is TRBV6-1 and J usage is TRBJ1-3; unclear D gene. CDR1 and CDR2 from the germline V gene are MNHNS and SASEGT. CDR3 length: 13 residues. Trimming took off 6 bases at V and 1 base at J, with 7 bases between the two ends. The CDR3 sequence: CASRRESGNTIYF. CDR3 DNA sequence: TGTGCCAGCAGGCGGGAATCTGGAAACACCATATATTTT.

This clonotype showed up just a few times. The chain links TRBV24-1 to TRBJ2-3; no reliable D call. CDR3 length: 13 residues. Deletions cut 2 bases from V and 5 bases from J, with 7 bases between. The germline gives CDR1 KGHDR, CDR2 SFDVKD. The DNA for the CDR3 is TGTGCCACCAGTGATTCAACAAGAGATACGCAGTATTTT. This gives the protein CATSDSTRDTQYF.

The chain recombines TRBV19 with TRBJ2-5; D uncertain. V was clipped by 2 bases and J by 2 bases, with 6 bases between them. Germline CDR1 reads LNHDA; CDR2 reads SQIVND (reference sequence). The CDR3 spans 13 residues. CDR3 amino acids: CASSIQSQETQYF. The CDR3, as DNA: TGTGCCAGTAGTATACAGTCTCAAGAGACCCAGTACTTC.

The genes are TRBV5-1 and TRBJ2-5; D unclear. Germline V lookup: CDR1 SGHRS, CDR2 YFSETQ. The CDR3 has 11 residues. V shed 2 bases and J shed 5 bases, with 4 bases lying between them. Here the CDR3 reads CASSFDETQYF. In nucleotides, the CDR3 is TGCGCCAGCAGCTTTGACGAGACCCAGTACTTC.

The CDR3: CASSSVRGRNEQFF. The CDR3 region has the DNA TGTGCCAGCAGTTCCGTCAGGGGGAGAAATGAGCAGTTCTTC. V is TRBV27 and J is TRBJ2-1, with 7 bases matching TRBD1. The germline gives CDR1 MNHEY, CDR2 SMNVEV (reference sequence). The CDR3 extends over 14 amino acids. V dropped 4 bases and J dropped 7; count of bases not matched to a gene: 7.

J is TRBJ2-2 and V is TRBV6-2 or TRBV6-3; D is ambiguous. Germline V gene data show CDR1 as MNHEY and CDR2 as SVGEGT. Trimming stripped 2 bases from V and 0 bases from J, with 10 bases between. CDR3 length equals 16 residues. The CDR3 bases are TGTGCCAGCAGTTACAGTGTTTGGTCGAACACCGGGGAGCTGTTTTTT. Encoded protein: CASSYSVWSNTGELFF.

J is TRBJ2-1 and V is TRBV18, with a possible D match to TRBD1 (6 bases). The germline V and J ends were trimmed by 3 bases and 6 bases, with 12 bases remaining between them. The CDR3 has 14 amino acids. Per germline, CDR1 KGHSH and CDR2 LQKENI. CDR3 coding DNA: TGTGCCAGCTCACCCACAGGGATGGGCAATGAGCAGTTCTTC. Translating it yields CASSPTGMGNEQFF.

V and J are TRBV2 and TRBJ2-7; no definite D call. The CDR3 spans 13 residues. Looked up from germline, CDR1 is SNHLY and CDR2 is FYNNEI. V dropped 3 bases and J dropped 2 bases, with 8 bases sitting between them. The CDR3 DNA follows: TGTGCCAGCAGTGACGACCGTACCTACGAGCAGTACTTC. Translating gives CASSDDRTYEQYF.

In its sample, this clonotype was seen once. CDR3 region: CASSPERQGAPYGYTF. The CDR3 coding sequence is TGTGCCAGCAGCCCGGAAAGACAGGGGGCCCCCTATGGCTACACCTTC. This rearrangement joins TRBV5-4 to TRBJ1-2; 10 bases are shared with TRBD1. The length of the CDR3 is 16 residues. The V gene end was trimmed by 4 bases and the J gene end by 4 bases; junction bases not matched to a gene: 10. Germline V gives CDR1 SGHNT, CDR2 YYREEE (reference sequence).